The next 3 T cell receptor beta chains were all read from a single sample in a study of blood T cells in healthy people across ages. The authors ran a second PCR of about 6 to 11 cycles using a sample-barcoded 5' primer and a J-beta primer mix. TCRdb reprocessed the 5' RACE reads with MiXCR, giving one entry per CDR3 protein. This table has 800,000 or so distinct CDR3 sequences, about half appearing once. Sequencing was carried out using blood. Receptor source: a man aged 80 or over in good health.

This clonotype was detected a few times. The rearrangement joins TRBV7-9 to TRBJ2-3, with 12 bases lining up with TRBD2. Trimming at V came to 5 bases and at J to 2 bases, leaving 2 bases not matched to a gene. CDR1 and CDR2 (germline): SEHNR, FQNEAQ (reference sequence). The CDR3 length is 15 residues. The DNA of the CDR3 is TGTGCCAGCAGCGCTAGCGGGAGGGACACAGATACGCAGTATTTT. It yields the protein CASSASGRDTDTQYF.

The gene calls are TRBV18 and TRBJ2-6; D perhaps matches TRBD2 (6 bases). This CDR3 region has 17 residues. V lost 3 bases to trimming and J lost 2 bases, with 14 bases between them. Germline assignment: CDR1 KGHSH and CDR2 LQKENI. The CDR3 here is CASSPAGRTTGANVLTF. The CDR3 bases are TGTGCCAGCTCACCCGCGGGACGGACGACTGGGGCCAACGTCCTGACTTTC.

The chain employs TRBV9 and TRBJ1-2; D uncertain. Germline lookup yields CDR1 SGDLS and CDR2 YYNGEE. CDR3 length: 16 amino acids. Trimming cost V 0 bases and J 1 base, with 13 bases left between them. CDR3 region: CASSVGDSLSNYGYTF. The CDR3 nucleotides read TGTGCCAGCAGCGTAGGAGATAGCCTTAGTAACTATGGCTACACCTTC. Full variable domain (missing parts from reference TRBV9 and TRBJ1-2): DSGVTQTPKHLITATGQRVTLRCSPRSGDLSVYWYQQSLDQGLQFLIQYYNGEERAKGNILERFSAQQFPDLHSELNLSSLELGDSALYFCASSVGDSLSNYGYTFGSGTRLTVV.